The rows below give T cell receptor beta chains drawn from one sample of a study of vaccination effects on CD4 cells after COVID-19. What these receptors recognize is not known. Profiling relied on immunoSEQ multiplex PCR, and the TCRdb table lists in-frame clones only, not all of them. The table shows some 50,000 clones, with 70% to 75% occurring only once. The specimen was CD4+ T cells from PBMCs cultured without peptide, collected before COVID-19 vaccination. These receptors were obtained from a human donor who had a prior SARS-CoV-2 infection. Each CDR3 is given with its conserved first and last residue. Each record gives: V gene, clone size, D gene, J gene, CDR3 protein, CDR3 DNA. A D gene is named only where the DNA matches it firmly. Part of the rows lack a size; the others show once, few, many or a class for expanded clones.

v_gene: TRBV2
abundance: .
d_gene: TRBD1
j_gene: TRBJ1-1
CDR3aa: CASRGGQGAITEAFF
CDR3nt: TGTGCCAGCAGGGGGGGACAGGGGGCGATCACTGAAGCTTTCTTT

v_gene: TRBV7-3
abundance: .
d_gene: .
j_gene: TRBJ2-3
CDR3aa: CASSLTGSPSTDTQYF
CDR3nt: TGTGCCAGCAGCTTAACAGGTAGCCCTAGCACAGATACGCAGTATTTT

v_gene: TRBV7-2
abundance: few
d_gene: .
j_gene: TRBJ2-1
CDR3aa: CASSSTTRYNEQFF
CDR3nt: TGTGCCAGCAGCTCAACAACTAGATACAATGAGCAGTTCTTC

v_gene: TRBV7-8
abundance: few
d_gene: TRBD1
j_gene: TRBJ1-5
CDR3aa: CASSPKWGQGGDQPQHF
CDR3nt: TGTGCCAGCAGCCCGAAGTGGGGACAGGGTGGCGATCAGCCCCAGCATTTT

v_gene: TRBV12-5
abundance: .
d_gene: .
j_gene: TRBJ2-5
CDR3aa: CASGFQGLRGTQYF
CDR3nt: TGTGCTAGTGGTTTTCAGGGGTTGAGGGGGACCCAGTACTTC

v_gene: TRBV7-9
abundance: .
d_gene: TRBD1
j_gene: TRBJ1-4
CDR3aa: CASSLRTGHNEKLFF
CDR3nt: TGTGCCAGCAGCTTAAGGACAGGACATAATGAAAAACTGTTTTTT

v_gene: TRBV12-3/TRBV12-4
abundance: .
d_gene: .
j_gene: TRBJ2-3
CDR3aa: CASSRLVDTQYF
CDR3nt: TGTGCCAGCAGTCGCCTCGTAGATACGCAGTATTTT

v_gene: TRBV2
abundance: .
d_gene: TRBD1
j_gene: TRBJ1-2
CDR3aa: CASSGDRFHGYTF
CDR3nt: TGTGCCAGCAGTGGGGACAGGTTCCATGGCTACACCTTC

v_gene: TRBV5-5
abundance: .
d_gene: TRBD1
j_gene: TRBJ2-5
CDR3aa: CASSYQGADGETQYF
CDR3nt: TGTGCCAGTTCCTATCAGGGGGCAGACGGAGAGACCCAGTACTTC

v_gene: TRBV3-1/TRBV3-2
abundance: .
d_gene: .
j_gene: TRBJ1-2
CDR3aa: CASSQEVFLGYGYTF
CDR3nt: TGTGCCAGCAGCCAAGAAGTTTTCCTCGGATATGGCTACACCTTC

v_gene: TRBV24-1
abundance: .
d_gene: .
j_gene: TRBJ1-1
CDR3aa: CATNRDLMNTEAFF
CDR3nt: TGTGCCACCAACAGGGACTTAATGAACACTGAAGCTTTCTTT

v_gene: TRBV13
abundance: once
d_gene: TRBD2
j_gene: TRBJ2-4
CDR3aa: CASSGRSSGGIQYF
CDR3nt: TGTGCCAGCAGCGGGCGGTCCAGCGGGGGCATTCAGTACTTC

v_gene: TRBV29-1
abundance: once
d_gene: TRBD2
j_gene: TRBJ2-1
CDR3aa: CSVTRLAGNEQFF
CDR3nt: TGCAGCGTTACGAGACTAGCGGGGAATGAGCAGTTCTTC

v_gene: TRBV27
abundance: .
d_gene: .
j_gene: TRBJ1-5
CDR3aa: CASSRVFSYQPQHF
CDR3nt: TGTGCCAGCAGTCGGGTATTTAGCTATCAGCCCCAGCATTTT

v_gene: TRBV6-1
abundance: .
d_gene: .
j_gene: TRBJ1-5
CDR3aa: CASSEAWRAGQPQHF
CDR3nt: TGTGCCAGCAGTGAAGCGTGGAGGGCGGGTCAGCCCCAGCATTTT

v_gene: TRBV5-1
abundance: .
d_gene: .
j_gene: TRBJ2-2
CDR3aa: CASSLESGMNTGELFF
CDR3nt: TGCGCCAGCAGCTTGGAGTCAGGGATGAACACCGGGGAGCTGTTTTTT

v_gene: TRBV7-9
abundance: few
d_gene: TRBD1
j_gene: TRBJ1-2
CDR3aa: CASSLETGRYYGYTF
CDR3nt: TGTGCCAGCAGCCTAGAGACAGGGCGTTACTATGGCTACACCTTC

v_gene: TRBV7-8
abundance: .
d_gene: .
j_gene: TRBJ2-4
CDR3aa: CASSFPGTVENIQYF
CDR3nt: TGTGCCAGCAGCTTCCCCGGGACTGTCGAAAACATTCAGTACTTC

v_gene: TRBV7-2
abundance: .
d_gene: .
j_gene: TRBJ1-1
CDR3aa: CASSLTPGEAFF
CDR3nt: TGTGCCAGCAGCTTAACCCCTGGGGAAGCTTTCTTT

v_gene: TRBV5-8
abundance: .
d_gene: .
j_gene: TRBJ2-1
CDR3aa: CASSLGLIGLNYNEQFF
CDR3nt: TGTGCCAGCAGCTTGGGGTTAATTGGGTTAAATTACAATGAGCAGTTCTTC

v_gene: TRBV24-1
abundance: once
d_gene: .
j_gene: TRBJ2-1
CDR3aa: CATSDLGNEQFF
CDR3nt: TGTGCCACCAGTGATTTGGGCAATGAGCAGTTCTTC

v_gene: TRBV6-5
abundance: .
d_gene: TRBD1
j_gene: TRBJ1-2
CDR3aa: CASSYSGTGIDGYTF
CDR3nt: TGTGCCAGCAGTTACTCCGGGACAGGGATCGATGGCTACACCTTC

v_gene: TRBV2
abundance: once
d_gene: TRBD1
j_gene: TRBJ1-1
CDR3aa: CASSGTGGVTEAFF
CDR3nt: TGTGCCAGCAGTGGTACAGGGGGCGTCACTGAAGCTTTCTTT

v_gene: TRBV5-6
abundance: few
d_gene: .
j_gene: TRBJ2-1
CDR3aa: CASSSSRTWTFNEQFF
CDR3nt: TGTGCCAGCAGCTCATCCCGGACATGGACGTTCAATGAGCAGTTCTTC

v_gene: TRBV23-1
abundance: .
d_gene: .
j_gene: TRBJ1-2
CDR3aa: CASKGYGYTF
CDR3nt: TGCGCCAGCAAGGGGTATGGCTACACCTTC

v_gene: TRBV7-9
abundance: few
d_gene: .
j_gene: TRBJ2-1
CDR3aa: CASSLVLDTEPQFF
CDR3nt: TGTGCCAGCAGCTTAGTGCTAGATACGGAGCCCCAGTTCTTC

v_gene: TRBV25-1
abundance: .
d_gene: .
j_gene: TRBJ2-1
CDR3aa: CASSGGFEQFF
CDR3nt: TGTGCCAGCAGTGGAGGATTTGAGCAGTTCTTC

v_gene: TRBV21-1
abundance: .
d_gene: .
j_gene: TRBJ1-3
CDR3aa: CASSANSVGSGNTIYF
CDR3nt: .

v_gene: TRBV4-1
abundance: few
d_gene: TRBD1
j_gene: TRBJ2-2
CDR3aa: CASSRTGNTGELFF
CDR3nt: TGCGCCAGCAGCCGGACAGGGAACACCGGGGAGCTGTTTTTT

v_gene: TRBV21-1
abundance: .
d_gene: .
j_gene: TRBJ1-2
CDR3aa: CASTLGGGYTF
CDR3nt: TGTGCCAGCACCCTTGGGGGTGGCTACACCTTC

v_gene: TRBV2
abundance: few
d_gene: TRBD2
j_gene: TRBJ2-1
CDR3aa: CASSKTSGAGNEQFF
CDR3nt: TGTGCCAGCAGCAAAACTAGCGGAGCCGGCAATGAGCAGTTCTTC

v_gene: TRBV9
abundance: .
d_gene: TRBD2
j_gene: TRBJ2-3
CDR3aa: CASSVGGLVVRTDTQYF
CDR3nt: TGTGCCAGCAGCGTAGGGGGACTAGTTGTCCGGACAGATACGCAGTATTTT

v_gene: TRBV2
abundance: .
d_gene: .
j_gene: TRBJ1-5
CDR3aa: CASSEVTGPYQPQHF
CDR3nt: TGTGCCAGCAGTGAAGTAACAGGGCCTTACCAGCCCCAGCATTTT

v_gene: TRBV30
abundance: .
d_gene: TRBD2
j_gene: TRBJ2-7
CDR3aa: CASDGGSSYEQYF
CDR3nt: TGTGCTTCCGACGGGGGGAGCTCCTACGAGCAGTACTTC

v_gene: TRBV5-5
abundance: .
d_gene: .
j_gene: TRBJ1-6
CDR3aa: CASSLQVLYNSPLHF
CDR3nt: TGTGCCAGCAGCTTACAGGTTCTCTATAATTCACCCCTCCACTTT